Detailed here is one TCR beta chain. Its antigen is unidentified. There are 15 residues in the CDR3. The ends lost 6 bases at V and 2 bases at J; junction bases unmatched: 11. The V gene's germline CDR1 is SQVTM and CDR2 ANQGSEA. This sample was included in a study of shared clonotypes between healthy human individuals. Findings of the study overall: How much donors shared clonotypes was expected to be affected by sequencing depth. Sampling covered nothing but blood. Tissue TCR repertoires likely differ from those found in blood.

Donation came from healthy HIV-negative adults that had no recent acute infections or vaccinations. Every donor, a Caucasian adult, lived in Nashville, Tennessee. Data came from immunoSEQ multiplex PCR; TCRdb stores just in-frame clones and leaves some out. The repertoire includes some 450,000 clones, around 77% of them detected once, and about 11% sits in the top ten. The chain carries TRBV29-1 and TRBJ2-7; 9 nucleotides line up with TRBD1. This receptor was identified in a woman aged 40 to 50 in good health. Some clones in this sample may be carry-over from other donors' samples. The sequencing input was PBMCs. CDR3 loop: CSVPKGQGVPYEQYF. CDR3 nucleotide sequence: TGCAGCGTCCCCAAGGGACAGGGTGTTCCCTACGAGCAGTACTTC.